The 16 T cell receptor beta chains below were found in one sample sequenced in a study of T cells in Graves' hyperthyroidism and ophthalmopathy. TCR beta CDR3 sequences were amplified from RNA transcripts. A set of HTBI primers served as the primers for a first-round RT-PCR of the TCR CDR3. Each CDR3 protein gets one entry after TCRdb re-called the multiplex PCR reads with MiXCR. The sample includes 500,000 to 650,000 distinct CDR3 sequences, around 13% of them seen just once. What was sequenced was blood. The source is a woman aged 50 to 65 with Graves' ophthalmopathy.

Ten or more counts support this clonotype. This rearrangement joins TRBV6-2 or TRBV6-3 to TRBJ1-1; D ambiguous. This CDR3 has 15 residues. Germline V lookup: CDR1 MNHEY, CDR2 SVGEGT. V was shortened by 0 bases and J by 4 bases, with 12 bases between the two germline ends. This CDR3 is CASSYSMLLPTEAFF. The CDR3, as DNA: TGTGCCAGCAGTTACTCGATGCTTCTCCCCACTGAAGCTTTCTTT.

This clonotype was observed many times. The chain employs TRBV11-2 and TRBJ2-1; D remains ambiguous. Germline V gives CDR1 SGHAT, CDR2 FQNNGV. The CDR3 length is 13 residues. The V end lost 5 bases, the J end lost 8 bases, and 13 bases lay between the germline ends. CDR3 region: CASSRDAADEQFF. The DNA for the CDR3 is TGTGCCAGCAGCCGCGACGCAGCTGATGAGCAGTTCTTC.

In this sample, this clonotype turned up many times. The chain combines TRBV30 with TRBJ1-1; D is unresolved. Germline V gene data show CDR1 as GTSNPN and CDR2 as SVGIG (reference sequence). V shed 0 bases and J shed 3 bases, with 11 bases lying between them. The CDR3 runs to 14 residues. The CDR3 DNA sequence: TGTGCCTGGAGTGTCGGCACGGCTTACACTGAAGCTTTCTTT. Its protein is CAWSVGTAYTEAFF. Variable domain in full (rest from reference TRBV30 and TRBJ1-1): SQTIHQWPATLVQPVGSPLSLECTVEGTSNPNLYWYRQAAGRGLQLLFYSVGIGQISSEVPQNLSASRPQDRQFILSSKKLLLSDSGFYLCAWSVGTAYTEAFFGQGTRLTVV.

This clonotype was found a few times. This chain uses TRBV3-2 with TRBJ1-3; TRBD1, as called in the table, went unchecked against the DNA. TRBV3-2 is labeled a pseudogene. CDR3 length equals 12 residues. The CDR3 DNA sequence: TGTGCCAGCAGCCGCCGACAGCCTTTTCTGTATTTT. This codes for CASSRRQPFLYF.

The chain couples TRBV20-1 to TRBJ1-5; D unclear. The CDR3 covers 13 residues. Germline V gene sequence: CDR1 DFQATT, CDR2 SNEGSKA (reference sequence). With 5 bases removed from V and 4 bases from J, the gap between germline ends came to 12 bases. The CDR3 reads CSAPGMGNQPQHF. The CDR3 DNA reads as TGCAGTGCTCCAGGTATGGGAAATCAGCCCCAGCATTTT.

The genes are TRBV9 and TRBJ2-7, with TRBD2 matching 14 bases. Unmatched junction bases numbered 7, after V lost 1 base and J lost 7 bases. Germline V gene sequence: CDR1 SGDLS, CDR2 YYNGEE. The CDR3 has 16 amino acids. In DNA form, the CDR3 reads TGTGCCAGCAGCGTAACCGGGACTAGCGGGAGAAGTGAGCAGTACTTC. This translates into CASSVTGTSGRSEQYF.

Ten or more counts support this clonotype. The chain combines TRBV28 with TRBJ2-1; 12 bases fit TRBD2. There are 18 residues in the CDR3. V lost 3 bases, J lost 9 bases, and 15 bases stayed unmatched. Germline CDR1 reads MDHEN; CDR2 reads SYDVKM. The DNA of the CDR3 is TGTGCCAGCAGTTTGTGGGCTAGCGGGAGGGCCGGGGATGGTGAGCAGTTCTTC. Translation gives CASSLWASGRAGDGEQFF.

At least ten counts were recorded for this clonotype. One end of the junction varies from germline; a read error may be responsible. The genes are TRBV28 and TRBJ1-2; TRBD1 is a possible D gene (5 bases). Germline V gene lookup returns CDR1 MDHEN and CDR2 SYDVKM. This CDR3 has 14 amino acids. The CDR3 is CASSPGTANYGYTF. The CDR3 bases are TGCGCCAGCAGCCCCGGGACGGCGAACTATGGCTACACCTTC.

The V and J genes are TRBV6-4 and TRBJ2-7; D gene unclear. Germline V gives CDR1 MRHNA, CDR2 SNTAGT. CDR3 size: 14 residues. With 0 bases removed from V and 0 bases from J, the gap between germline ends came to 6 bases. This chain's CDR3 is CASSDSTYSYEQYF. The CDR3 DNA sequence: TGTGCCAGCAGTGACTCGACCTACTCCTACGAGCAGTACTTC.

This chain links TRBV4-2 with TRBJ1-5; 9 positions agree with TRBD1. This CDR3 has 16 amino acids. CDR1 LGHNA and CDR2 YNFKEQ come from the germline V gene. Trimming took 0 bases from V and 4 from J; bases not matched to a gene: 4. CDR3 loop: CASSQDQTGGNQPQHF. The CDR3 DNA follows: TGTGCCAGCAGCCAAGATCAGACAGGGGGAAATCAGCCCCAGCATTTT.

The gene calls are TRBV7-6 and TRBJ2-1; the match to TRBD2 covers 7 bases. The CDR3 consists of 14 residues. V lost 8 bases and J lost 7; bases outside the gene matches: 11. In germline, CDR1 is SGHVS, CDR2 FNYEAQ. The CDR3 region is CASGTGLSANEQFF. CDR3 coding DNA: TGTGCCAGCGGGACGGGACTAAGTGCTAATGAGCAGTTCTTC.

This clonotype was observed a handful of times. This chain joins TRBV3-1 and TRBJ2-2; D is possibly TRBD1 or TRBD2 (5 bases each). Trimming pared 3 bases from V and 1 base from J, leaving 18 bases between. The CDR3 has 18 residues. Germline V lookup: CDR1 LGHDT, CDR2 YNNKEL (reference sequence). CDR3 loop: CASSHRSPGPVNTGELFF. CDR3 coding DNA: TGTGCCAGCAGCCATCGTTCCCCGGGACCCGTGAACACCGGGGAGCTGTTTTTT.

This clonotype was recorded at least ten times. The chain recombines TRBV6-6 with TRBJ2-7; D uncertain. In germline, CDR1 is MNHNY, CDR2 SVGAGI (reference sequence). This CDR3 is built from 16 residues. V was pared by 0 bases and J by 0 bases, with 12 bases between. The CDR3 loop is CASSYSPSRTSYEQYF. The CDR3, as DNA: TGTGCCAGCAGTTACTCGCCCAGCCGAACCTCCTACGAGCAGTACTTC.

The table lists this clonotype with many counts. The chain joins TRBV15 to TRBJ2-3; the D is unclear. The germline V gene has CDR1 LNHNV and CDR2 YYDKDF (reference sequence). V was trimmed by 2 bases and J by 0 bases, leaving 12 bases between them. This CDR3 is built from 16 residues. Written as DNA, the CDR3 is TGTGCCACCAGCAGACCGCCGTTCTCTAGCACAGATACGCAGTATTTT. Its protein is CATSRPPFSSTDTQYF. Full variable domain (remainder filled in from reference TRBV15 and TRBJ2-3): DAMVIQNPRYQVTQFGKPVTLSCSQTLNHNVMYWYQQKSSQAPKLLFHYYDKDFNNEADTPDNFQSRRPNTSFCFLDIRSPGLGDTAMYLCATSRPPFSSTDTQYFGPGTRLTVL.

The chain is built from TRBV6-1 and TRBJ1-1; D remains ambiguous. The germline CDR1 and CDR2 sequences are MNHNS and SASEGT. CDR3 length equals 13 residues. V gave up 5 bases and J gave up 4 bases, with 11 bases separating them. CDR3 in DNA: TGTGCCAGCAGTCTCCTGAAGGCCACTGAAGCTTTCTTT. Its translation: CASSLLKATEAFF.

At least ten counts were recorded for this clonotype. V usage is TRBV28 and J usage is TRBJ1-6, with 8 nucleotides matching TRBD1. The CDR3 extends over 15 amino acids. The V and J ends lost 6 bases and 7 bases, in that order; junction bases with no gene match: 8. Germline values: CDR1 MDHEN, CDR2 SYDVKM. CDR3 residues: CASRRGQGGNSPLHF. The CDR3 nucleotides are TGTGCCAGCAGAAGAGGACAGGGTGGAAATTCACCCCTCCACTTT. Full variable domain (missing parts from reference TRBV28 and TRBJ1-6): DVKVTQSSRYLVKRTGEKVFLECVQDMDHENMFWYRQDPGLGLRLIYFSYDVKMKEKGDIPEGYSVSREKKERFSLILESASTNQTSMYLCASRRGQGGNSPLHFGNGTRLTVT.